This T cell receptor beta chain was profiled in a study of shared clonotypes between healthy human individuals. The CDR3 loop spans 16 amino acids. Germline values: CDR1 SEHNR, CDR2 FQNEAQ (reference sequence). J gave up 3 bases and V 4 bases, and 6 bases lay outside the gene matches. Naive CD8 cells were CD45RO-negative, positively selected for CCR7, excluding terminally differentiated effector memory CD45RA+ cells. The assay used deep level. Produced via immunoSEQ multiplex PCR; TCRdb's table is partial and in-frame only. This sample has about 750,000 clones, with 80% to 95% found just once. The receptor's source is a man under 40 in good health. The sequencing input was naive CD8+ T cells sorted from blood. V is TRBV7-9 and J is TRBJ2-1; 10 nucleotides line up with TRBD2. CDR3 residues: CASSSGTSVDYNEQFF. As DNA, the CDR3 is TGTGCCAGCAGCTCCGGGACTAGCGTAGACTACAATGAGCAGTTCTTC.